These 29 T cell receptor beta chains came from one sample sequenced in a study of patients and donors after allogeneic stem cell transplantation. TCRdb recomputed calls from the RT-PCR reads with MiXCR, one row per CDR3 protein. The data hold around 200,000 distinct CDR3 sequences, with more than 35% observed a single time. Input material: blood, either unsorted or a sorted T cell fraction (not recorded which). The receptors were sampled from a human donor who was either an allogeneic HSCT recipient or a stem cell or donor lymphocyte infusion donor (not recorded which). It is not recorded whose cells these are; they may come from a transplant donor.

The DNA of the CDR3 is TGTGCCAGCAGCCCCCGGGACATATACTACGAGCAGTACTTC. Translation gives CASSPRDIYYEQYF. This chain uses TRBV9 with TRBJ2-7, with D maybe TRBD1 (6 bases). V lost 4 bases and J lost 3, with 14 bases in between. In germline, CDR1 is SGDLS, CDR2 YYNGEE. The CDR3 loop spans 14 amino acids. Full variable domain (outside the CDR3, taken from reference TRBV9 and TRBJ2-7): DSGVTQTPKHLITATGQRVTLRCSPRSGDLSVYWYQQSLDQGLQFLIQYYNGEERAKGNILERFSAQQFPDLHSELNLSSLELGDSALYFCASSPRDIYYEQYFGPGTRLTVT.

In its sample, this clonotype was seen many times. The chain recombines TRBV7-9 with TRBJ2-1; no firm D call. Germline CDR1 reads SEHNR; CDR2 reads FQNEAQ (reference sequence). The length of the CDR3 is 8 residues. The CDR3 nucleotides are TGTGCTTACAATGAGCAGTTCTTC. This codes for CAYNEQFF.

This clonotype was observed a few times. The J gene is TRBJ1-4, the V gene TRBV27; D gene ambiguous. The CDR3 runs to 15 residues. Trimming took 5 bases from V and 3 from J, leaving 13 bases between them. Germline lookup yields CDR1 MNHEY and CDR2 SMNVEV (reference sequence). The CDR3 is CASSPPGLANEKLFF. The CDR3 DNA follows: TGTGCCAGCAGTCCCCCAGGATTAGCTAATGAAAAACTGTTTTTT.

The table lists this clonotype with a few counts. The genes are TRBV20-1 and TRBJ1-5, with 10 positions matching TRBD1. Germline assignment: CDR1 DFQATT and CDR2 SNEGSKA (reference sequence). After removal of 6 bases from V and 0 bases from J, the junction contained 2 bases not matched to a gene. The CDR3 has 14 amino acids. The CDR3 nucleotides are TGCAGTGCGGGGACAGGGGATAGCAATCAGCCCCAGCATTTT. It encodes CSAGTGDSNQPQHF.

This chain links TRBV20-1 with TRBJ2-7; 11 positions match TRBD1. V lost 7 bases to trimming and J lost 3 bases; unmatched junction nucleotides: 8. Germline CDR1 reads DFQATT; CDR2 reads SNEGSKA (reference sequence). This CDR3 contains 14 residues. The CDR3 is CSVMLGTGGYEQYF. As DNA, the CDR3 is TGCAGTGTCATGCTCGGGACAGGGGGCTACGAGCAGTACTTC.

At least ten counts were recorded for this clonotype. The genes are TRBV10-3 and TRBJ1-2, with unresolved D. Germline values: CDR1 ENHRY, CDR2 SYGVKD. This CDR3 spans 13 amino acids. V gave up 0 bases and J gave up 11 bases, with 13 bases separating them. The CDR3 DNA follows: TGTGCCATCAGTGAGTCGAACAGAGGAAGATACACCTTC. This encodes CAISESNRGRYTF.

This clonotype occurred a few times. The chain recombines TRBV20-1 with TRBJ1-1; D uncertain. The CDR3 length is 11 residues. Germline-derived CDR1 and CDR2 are DFQATT and SNEGSKA (reference sequence). The germline V and J ends were trimmed by 6 bases and 6 bases, with 11 bases remaining between them. CDR3 DNA: TGCAGTGCCTCGGGAGGTGCTGAAGCTTTCTTT. Translating gives CSASGGAEAFF.

The chain is built from TRBV3-1 and TRBJ1-5; the D gene is possibly TRBD1 (5 bases). This CDR3 region has 14 residues. Per germline, CDR1 LGHDT and CDR2 YNNKEL (reference sequence). V dropped 1 base and J dropped 2 bases, with 6 bases sitting between them. The CDR3 sequence: CASSQGGGNQPQHF. The CDR3 nucleotides read TGTGCCAGCAGCCAAGGGGGGGGCAATCAGCCCCAGCATTTT.

This chain joins TRBV5-1 and TRBJ2-7; 10 bases match TRBD1. This CDR3 region has 15 residues. CDR1 and CDR2 from the germline V gene are SGHRS and YFSETQ. After removal of 2 bases from V and 4 bases from J, the junction contained 6 bases not matched to a gene. DNA for the CDR3: TGCGCCAGCAGCTTAATGACAGGGGGCATATACGAGCAGTACTTC. Residues: CASSLMTGGIYEQYF.

This sequence joins TRBV20-1 and TRBJ1-6; 11 bases align to TRBD1. This CDR3 spans 16 amino acids. Germline V gives CDR1 DFQATT, CDR2 SNEGSKA (reference sequence). Trimming took 5 bases from V and 7 from J; bases not matched to a gene: 10. The CDR3 reads CSAGLPGTGGNSPLHF. As DNA, the CDR3 is TGCAGTGCTGGGCTCCCCGGGACAGGGGGGAATTCACCCCTCCACTTT.

The V call is TRBV5-1, the J call TRBJ1-1; 9 nucleotides match TRBD1. V dropped 4 bases and J dropped 2; count of bases not matched to a gene: 12. The CDR3 is made up of 17 amino acids. Germline CDR1 and CDR2: SGHRS and YFSETQ. This CDR3 reads CASSPLWTGAGNTEAFF. CDR3 nucleotides: TGCGCCAGCAGCCCCTTGTGGACAGGGGCAGGTAACACTGAAGCTTTCTTT.

This chain joins TRBV9 and TRBJ2-7; 10 nucleotides agree with TRBD1. The germline V gene encodes CDR1 SGDLS and CDR2 YYNGEE. The CDR3 covers 14 residues. The V gene end was trimmed by 4 bases and the J gene end by 4 bases; junction bases not matched to a gene: 5. The CDR3 bases are TGTGCCAGCAGCCCCCGGGACAGGGGTTACGAGCAGTACTTC. Its protein product is CASSPRDRGYEQYF.

V and J are TRBV28 and TRBJ2-7; 9 bases fit TRBD1. V was clipped by 5 bases and J by 5 bases; unmatched bases: 10. The CDR3 is 15 amino acids. Germline CDR1 reads MDHEN; CDR2 reads SYDVKM. This CDR3 reads CASSPEGTGRNEQYF. The CDR3 DNA is TGTGCCAGCAGTCCTGAAGGGACAGGGAGGAACGAGCAGTACTTC.

Only a few counts were recorded for this clonotype. The V and J genes are TRBV19 and TRBJ1-1; D ambiguous. Per germline, CDR1 LNHDA and CDR2 SQIVND (reference sequence). The CDR3 runs to 13 residues. Trimming took 7 bases from V and 1 from J, leaving 10 bases between them. The CDR3 loop reads CASKSIENTEAFF. The DNA of the CDR3 is TGTGCCAGTAAATCAATCGAGAACACTGAAGCTTTCTTT. The variable domain in full, with the rest retrieved from reference TRBV19 and TRBJ1-1, is DGGITQSPKYLFRKEGQNVTLSCEQNLNHDAMYWYRQDPGQGLRLIYYSQIVNDFQKGDIAEGYSVSREKKESFPLTVTSAQKNPTAFYLCASKSIENTEAFFGQGTRLTVV.

This clonotype was observed a few times. This chain links TRBV4-1 with TRBJ2-2; D is ambiguous. Germline CDR1 MGHRA, CDR2 YSYEKL. Between the trimmed V and J ends, which lost 4 bases and 9 bases, there was a span of 15 bases. This CDR3 comprises 14 residues. CDR3 region: CASSPLIGGRELFF. The CDR3 DNA reads as TGCGCCAGCAGCCCGCTTATCGGTGGCCGGGAGCTGTTTTTT.

This chain joins TRBV25-1 and TRBJ1-2; D may be TRBD1 (5 bases). This CDR3 region has 15 residues. The V gene lost 0 bases and the J gene lost 6 bases, with 14 bases spanning the gap. Germline CDR1 reads MGHDK; CDR2 reads SYGVNS. The CDR3 here is CASSEYIGAINGYTF. The CDR3 DNA reads as TGTGCCAGCAGTGAATATATTGGGGCGATCAATGGCTACACCTTC.

The genes are TRBV20-1 and TRBJ2-7, with D possibly TRBD1 on 6 matching bases. The CDR3 is made up of 16 amino acids. Trimming pared 3 bases from V and 0 bases from J, leaving 18 bases between. Germline CDR1 and CDR2: DFQATT and SNEGSKA (reference sequence). The CDR3 DNA is TGCAGTGCTAGGCCCCGGAGACAGGTGTCCTCCTACGAGCAGTACTTC. This translates into CSARPRRQVSSYEQYF.

This clonotype was seen a few times. The rearrangement uses TRBV2 and TRBJ1-3; 9 nucleotides match TRBD1. The V segment lost 6 bases and the J segment 4 bases; nucleotides outside the gene matches: 4. CDR3 length: 14 residues. Germline V gene data show CDR1 as SNHLY and CDR2 as FYNNEI. The CDR3 here is CASRTGGSGNTIYF. CDR3 nucleotide sequence: TGTGCCAGCAGGACAGGGGGAAGCGGAAACACCATATATTTT.

The V and J genes are TRBV14 and TRBJ1-1; D not certain. The CDR3 has 13 amino acids. The V and J ends lost 6 bases and 1 base respectively, with 9 bases between them. CDR1 is SGHDN, CDR2 FVKESK, per germline. CDR3 bases: TGTGCCAGCAGTGATACCGGGAACACTGAAGCTTTCTTT. It encodes CASSDTGNTEAFF. The entire variable domain, with the rest obtained from reference TRBV14 and TRBJ1-1, is as follows: EAGVTQFPSHSVIEKGQTVTLRCDPISGHDNLYWYRRVMGKEIKFLLHFVKESKQDESGMPNNRFLAERTGGTYSTLKVQPAELEDSGVYFCASSDTGNTEAFFGQGTRLTVV.

This clonotype has a handful of counts. This chain's CDR3 is CSVGQGSEKLFF. The CDR3 DNA follows: TGCAGTGTCGGACAGGGGAGTGAAAAACTGTTTTTT. This chain uses TRBV20-1 with TRBJ1-4; 9 positions agree with TRBD1. Germline CDR1 and CDR2: DFQATT and SNEGSKA (reference sequence). With 7 bases clipped from V and 7 bases from J, the junction kept 4 bases outside the gene matches. The CDR3 runs 12 residues.

This clonotype has a handful of counts. The CDR3, as DNA: TGTGCCAGCAGTCCCGACAGGCTCAGCTACGAGCAGTACTTC. Protein product: CASSPDRLSYEQYF. The chain links TRBV28 to TRBJ2-7, with a possible D match to TRBD1 (6 bases). The CDR3 sequence is 14 residues long. V was clipped by 5 bases and J by 3 bases, with 14 bases between them. In germline, CDR1 is MDHEN, CDR2 SYDVKM.

The J gene is TRBJ2-1, the V gene TRBV10-3; D is unclear. This CDR3 contains 14 residues. CDR1 and CDR2 (germline): ENHRY, SYGVKD. Trimming removed 6 bases from V and 2 bases from J, with 11 bases in between. As DNA, the CDR3 is TGTGCCATCAGGGCCGGTGGGGCCTACAATGAGCAGTTCTTC. Translation: CAIRAGGAYNEQFF.

The V call is TRBV5-1, the J call TRBJ2-3; tentatively, D is TRBD1 or TRBD2 (5 bases each). The CDR3 extends over 13 amino acids. Germline-derived CDR1 and CDR2 are SGHRS and YFSETQ. V dropped 5 bases and J dropped 6 bases, with 13 bases sitting between them. This chain's CDR3 is CASRLHWGDTQYF. The DNA of the CDR3 is TGCGCCAGCAGATTGCATTGGGGGGATACGCAGTATTTT.

This clonotype was counted between two and nine times. The J gene is TRBJ1-6, the V gene TRBV20-1; D is ambiguous. The CDR3 length is 13 residues. CDR1 and CDR2 from the germline V gene are DFQATT and SNEGSKA (reference sequence). V was trimmed by 8 bases and J by 7 bases, leaving 15 bases between them. In DNA, the CDR3 is TGCAGTCTAAGTTCCCGTATAAATTCACCCCTCCACTTT. Amino acids: CSLSSRINSPLHF.

The CDR3 sequence is CAISGSSRSNEQFF. CDR3 bases: TGTGCCATCAGTGGTAGCTCGCGGAGCAATGAGCAGTTCTTC. The chain employs TRBV10-3 and TRBJ2-1; D gene uncertain. V was trimmed by 4 bases and J by 6 bases, leaving 13 bases between them. Germline assignment: CDR1 ENHRY and CDR2 SYGVKD. The CDR3 spans 14 residues.

This chain joins TRBV18 and TRBJ2-3; 13 bases fit TRBD2. Germline V gene sequence: CDR1 KGHSH, CDR2 LQKENI. This CDR3 has 16 residues. V trimming: 5 bases; J trimming: 2 bases; junction bases outside the gene matches: 4. The CDR3 DNA reads as TGTGCCAGCTCATGGACTAGCGGGGGTACCACAGATACGCAGTATTTT. Protein sequence: CASSWTSGGTTDTQYF.

This chain joins TRBV10-3 and TRBJ1-1; D is ambiguous. This CDR3 spans 15 amino acids. Trimming pared 0 bases from V and 4 bases from J, leaving 12 bases between. Germline CDR1 reads ENHRY; CDR2 reads SYGVKD. CDR3 in amino acids: CAISESKNLGTEAFF. The CDR3 DNA reads as TGTGCCATCAGTGAGTCGAAGAATCTGGGCACTGAAGCTTTCTTT.

The CDR3 DNA reads as TGTGCCAGCAGCTTAGTCTTCTCCGATAACGCCAGGGAGAAGTCCTACAATGAGCAGTTCTTC. Translation: CASSLVFSDNAREKSYNEQFF. The chain links TRBV7-9 to TRBJ2-1; tentatively, D is TRBD1 or TRBD2 (5 bases each). CDR1 is SEHNR, CDR2 FQNEAQ, per germline (reference sequence). V gave up 1 base and J gave up 1 base, with 26 bases separating them. This CDR3 is 21 amino acids long. Full variable domain (remainder filled in from reference TRBV7-9 and TRBJ2-1): DTGVSQNPRHKITKRGQNVTFRCDPISEHNRLYWYRQTLGQGPEFLTYFQNEAQLEKSRLLSDRFSAERPKGSFSTLEIQRTEQGDSAMYLCASSLVFSDNAREKSYNEQFFGPGTRLTVL.

J is TRBJ1-5 and V is TRBV12-3 or TRBV12-4, with TRBD1 matching over 7 bases. J lost 6 bases, V lost 8 bases, and 7 bases had no gene match. This CDR3 contains 13 residues. CDR3 sequence reads: CASVGGNAQPQHF. CDR3 bases: TGTGCCAGCGTAGGGGGCAACGCTCAGCCCCAGCATTTT.